A selection of T cell receptor beta chains follows, all from one sample in a study of T-cell memory formation after mild COVID-19. TCRdb reprocessed the 5' RACE reads with MiXCR, giving one entry per CDR3 protein. This table has 350,000 to 450,000 distinct CDR3 sequences, around 27% appearing once. Sequenced material: PBMCs or a T cell subset sorted from them (not recorded which). The receptors derive from an adult woman who had mild COVID-19 (a few samples of this study predate the infection). Cell type and time point are not known. Each CDR3 is given with its conserved first and last residue. The order of the fields is V gene, D gene, J gene, clone size, CDR3 protein, CDR3 DNA. D genes are given only for firm matches. A clone size is listed for some rows: how often the clone was seen (once, few, many), or a class if it is expanded.

TRBV28,.,TRBJ2-3,.,CASSYLVAAPTNTDTQYF,TGTGCCAGCAGTTATTTGGTAGCGGCACCAACTAACACAGATACGCAGTATTTT
TRBV19,TRBD1,TRBJ1-2,.,CASSMGQTNYGYTF,TGTGCCAGTAGCATGGGACAGACTAACTATGGCTACACCTTC
TRBV12-3/TRBV12-4,TRBD1,TRBJ2-7,few,CASSSLGGDRANEQYF,TGTGCCAGCAGTTCCCTGGGGGGGGACAGGGCTAACGAGCAGTACTTC
TRBV20-1,TRBD1,TRBJ1-2,few,CSARGGGQISYTF,TGCAGTGCTAGAGGGGGGGGACAGATCTCGTACACCTTC
TRBV7-3,TRBD2,TRBJ2-2,many,CASSPMGLRTSGAPSNTGELFF,TGTGCCAGCAGCCCAATGGGGCTGAGGACTAGCGGAGCACCCAGCAACACCGGGGAGCTGTTTTTT
TRBV7-2,TRBD2,TRBJ2-1,few,CASSYSPGLAAYNEQFF,TGTGCCAGCAGCTATAGCCCCGGGCTAGCGGCCTACAATGAGCAGTTCTTC
TRBV30,TRBD1,TRBJ2-7,few,CAWALPGTGRRSQYF,TGTGCCTGGGCTCTCCCCGGGACAGGCCGTAGGTCGCAGTACTTC
TRBV7-2,TRBD1,TRBJ2-4,few,CASSDLGTGKNIQYF,TGTGCCAGCAGCGACCTGGGGACAGGGAAAAACATTCAGTACTTC
TRBV20-1,TRBD2,TRBJ2-5,few,CSAYPAGGPRETQYF,TGCAGTGCCTACCCCGCGGGAGGGCCCCGGGAGACCCAGTACTTC
TRBV29-1,.,TRBJ1-5,.,CSVEENSNQPQHF,TGCAGCGTTGAGGAGAATAGCAATCAGCCCCAGCATTTT
TRBV27,.,TRBJ2-7,.,CASSFPPYYEQYF,TGTGCCAGCAGTTTCCCCCCGTATTACGAGCAGTACTTC
TRBV7-9,.,TRBJ2-7,few,CASSGGEAAHEQYF,TGTGCCAGCAGCGGGGGAGAGGCAGCCCACGAGCAGTACTTC
TRBV5-1,.,TRBJ2-5,few,CASSFSQGYDLGETQYF,TGCGCCAGCAGCTTCAGCCAGGGCTACGACCTTGGGGAGACCCAGTACTTC
TRBV5-1,.,TRBJ2-7,few,CASSVRAEDEQYF,TGCGCCAGCAGCGTCAGGGCTGAGGACGAGCAGTACTTC
TRBV12-3/TRBV12-4,TRBD2,TRBJ2-1,.,CASSLGLAPDEQFF,TGTGCCAGCAGTTTGGGACTAGCCCCCGATGAGCAGTTCTTC
TRBV7-2,.,TRBJ1-1,.,CASSPRITTEAFF,TGTGCCAGCAGCCCACGGATTACGACTGAAGCTTTCTTT
TRBV5-6,TRBD2,TRBJ2-5,few,CASSSGLAGVETQYF,TGTGCCAGCAGCTCGGGACTAGCGGGAGTAGAGACCCAGTACTTC
TRBV29-1,.,TRBJ2-5,.,CSVEGAIFQETQYF,TGCAGCGTTGAAGGTGCCATCTTTCAAGAGACCCAGTACTTC
TRBV6-6,.,TRBJ1-3,few,CASSYSGGTGNTIYF,TGTGCCAGCAGTTACTCGGGGGGCACTGGAAACACCATATATTTT
TRBV7-6,.,TRBJ2-7,few,CASSLGELRLDEQYF,TGTGCCAGCAGCCTGGGGGAGTTAAGGTTGGACGAGCAGTACTTC
TRBV5-6,.,TRBJ1-2,few,CASSLLEGVNYGYTF,TGTGCCAGCAGCTTATTGGAGGGGGTTAACTATGGCTACACCTTC
TRBV5-6,TRBD1,TRBJ1-4,few,CASSFRDRLNEKLFF,TGTGCCAGCAGCTTTCGGGACAGGCTTAATGAAAAACTGTTTTTT
TRBV5-6,TRBD2,TRBJ2-1,.,CASSLVAGTGSEQFF,TGTGCCAGCAGCTTGGTAGCGGGGACTGGTAGTGAGCAGTTCTTC
TRBV5-1,.,TRBJ1-4,.,CASSLVGSSINEKLFF,TGCGCCAGCAGCTTGGTGGGGAGCTCTATTAATGAAAAACTGTTTTTT
TRBV29-1,.,TRBJ1-2,few,CSVEQGRNYGYTF,TGCAGCGTTGAGCAGGGGAGGAACTATGGCTACACCTTC
TRBV4-1,.,TRBJ2-7,.,CASSHGGSGSYEQYF,TGCGCCAGCAGCCATGGGGGCTCCGGGAGCTACGAGCAGTACTTC
TRBV12-3/TRBV12-4,.,TRBJ2-7,.,CASSAQYEQYF,TGTGCCAGCAGTGCCCAGTACGAGCAGTACTTC
TRBV7-9,.,TRBJ2-6,few,CASSLDLSGANVLTF,TGTGCCAGCAGCTTAGATCTCTCTGGGGCCAACGTCCTGACTTTC
TRBV9,.,TRBJ2-1,once,CASSAKWTENNEQFF,TGTGCCAGCAGCGCTAAGTGGACGGAAAACAATGAGCAGTTCTTC